A single T cell receptor (beta chain) is shown here with its context. Its antigen is not identified. Assay: immunoSEQ multiplex PCR; the TCRdb copy retains only in-frame clones and omits some. The sample records about 67,000 clones, around 81% being singletons. CDR3 size: 15 residues. V was clipped by 5 bases and J by 0 bases, with 11 bases between them. Germline assignment: CDR1 SGHTA and CDR2 FQGTGA. This entry comes from a study of OX40 agonist ivuxolimab in advanced cancers. Study summary: Aged roughly 23 to 85 with a mean of about 63 years, they were more than 80% male.

Study findings and constraints: By week 6 at 0.1 to 3.0 mg/kg, blood CD4+ and CD8+ T cells had expanded clonally. Averaged across samples, CD8+ T cells carried more expanded clones than CD4+ did. Some nonresponders also had low normalized T-cell clonal expansion.

The sequence came from an adult with an advanced solid tumor such as melanoma, head and neck, liver or kidney cancer. The chain joins TRBV7-3 to TRBJ2-1, with D possibly TRBD1 on 6 matching bases. Here the sequenced sample was CD4+ or CD8+ T cells sorted from blood, taken in a trial of the OX40 agonist ivuxolimab. In nucleotides, the CDR3 is TGTGCCAGCAGCGTTACAGGGAGCTCCTACAATGAGCAGTTCTTC. As protein: CASSVTGSSYNEQFF.